One T cell receptor beta chain is described in this entry. This sample was included in a study of OX40 agonist ivuxolimab in advanced cancers. Overall study: Past anti-PD-1, anti-PD-L1 or anti-CTLA-4 therapy was accepted, and 40% had received some.

Sequencing used immunoSEQ multiplex PCR; TCRdb keeps in-frame clones, though not all of them. The data hold 150,000 to 180,000 clones, with roughly 92% observed a single time. V was shortened by 2 bases and J by 2 bases, with 10 bases between the two germline ends. The germline V gene encodes CDR1 SGHTA and CDR2 FQGNSA. CDR3 length equals 14 residues. The specimen was CD4+ or CD8+ T cells sorted from blood, collected in a trial of the OX40 agonist ivuxolimab. The receptor comes from an adult with an advanced solid tumor such as melanoma, head and neck, liver or kidney cancer. The genes are TRBV7-2 and TRBJ2-7, with unresolved D. CDR3 DNA sequence: TGTGCCAGCAGCTTATGGCCTGACACCTACGAGCAGTACTTC. It yields the protein CASSLWPDTYEQYF.